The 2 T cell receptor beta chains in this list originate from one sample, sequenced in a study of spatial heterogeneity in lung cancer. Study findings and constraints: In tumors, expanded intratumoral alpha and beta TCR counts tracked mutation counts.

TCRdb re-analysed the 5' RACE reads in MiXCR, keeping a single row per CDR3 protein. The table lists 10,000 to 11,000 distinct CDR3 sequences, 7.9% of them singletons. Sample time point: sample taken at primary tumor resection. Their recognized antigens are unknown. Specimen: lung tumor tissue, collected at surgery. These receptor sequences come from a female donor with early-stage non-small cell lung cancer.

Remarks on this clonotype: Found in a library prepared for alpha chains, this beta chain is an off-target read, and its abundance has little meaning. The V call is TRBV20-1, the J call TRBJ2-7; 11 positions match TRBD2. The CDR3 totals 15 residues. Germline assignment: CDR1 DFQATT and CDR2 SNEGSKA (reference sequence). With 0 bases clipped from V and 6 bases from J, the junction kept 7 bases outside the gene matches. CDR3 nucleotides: TGCAGTGCTAGAGAACTTAGCGGGGGGGCCTCCGAGCAGTACTTC. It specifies CSARELSGGASEQYF.

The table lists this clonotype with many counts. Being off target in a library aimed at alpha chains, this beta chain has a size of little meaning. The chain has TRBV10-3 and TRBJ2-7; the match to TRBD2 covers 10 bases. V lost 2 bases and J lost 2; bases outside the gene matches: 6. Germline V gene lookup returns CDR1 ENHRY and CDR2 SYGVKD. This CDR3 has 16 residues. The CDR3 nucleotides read TGTGCCATCAGTGAGGGGTTAGCGGGGGGAGCCTACGAGCAGTACTTC. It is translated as CAISEGLAGGAYEQYF.